Listed below are T cell receptor beta chains from one sample, sequenced in a study of T cell changes during pregnancy in multiple sclerosis. Here immunoSEQ multiplex PCR was the method, and the copy in TCRdb shows in-frame clones only, minus some. The table records 65,000 to 90,000 clones, approximately 91% of them present only once. The sample was PBMCs, taken in the first trimester of pregnancy. Receptor source: a female donor in good health, serving as a control in a pregnancy study. Some clones in this sample may be carry-over from other donors' samples. CDR3s leave out the opening cysteine and the closing phenylalanine or tryptophan. For some rows the clone size is stated as once, few or many, or as a class when expanded; others skip it.

clone_size	v_call	j_call	cdr3_aa
NA	TRBV6-5	TRBJ2-7	ASSSLAGVSYEQY
NA	TRBV5-6	TRBJ2-5	ASSLRQRGARETQY
NA	TRBV2	TRBJ2-5	ASSEAQGGETQY
NA	TRBV4-1	TRBJ2-1	ASSLLRGNEQF
NA	TRBV30	TRBJ2-3	ASHSGTADTQY
NA	TRBV19	TRBJ2-7	ASSMGTGPSYEQY
NA	TRBV7-9	TRBJ2-4	ASSKTGVSITKNIQY
NA	TRBV19	TRBJ2-7	ASSTLITRTGPTSYEQY
NA	TRBV7-2	TRBJ2-3	ASSPTQFTDTQY
few	TRBV7-9	TRBJ2-3	ASSPSAGDLGDTQY
NA	TRBV5-6	TRBJ1-2	ASSKESYGYT
NA	TRBV25-1	TRBJ1-6	ASRQTGRDSPLH
NA	TRBV6-5	TRBJ2-3	ASSYSVAGGPDTQY
NA	TRBV7-9	TRBJ1-1	ASSLVPGGNTEAF
NA	TRBV5-1	TRBJ2-3	ASGLGRTGLSTDTQY
NA	TRBV9	TRBJ2-7	ASSVAQGWGEQY
NA	TRBV6-1	TRBJ2-1	ASSEETGLRGEQF
once	TRBV27	TRBJ2-7	ASSSSGQAVSEQY
NA	TRBV2	TRBJ1-6	ASSVTPRDSPLH
NA	TRBV19	TRBJ2-5	ASRQGPWETQY
NA	TRBV9	TRBJ2-3	ASSVGSGRGTDTQY
NA	TRBV10-1	TRBJ1-1	ASSPMTGYTEAF
few	TRBV7-2	TRBJ2-1	ASSIRTAPILYNEQF
NA	TRBV4-1	TRBJ2-1	ASSQVDLGLAGGSEQF
NA	TRBV14	TRBJ2-5	ASSLVAEGTQY
NA	TRBV4-2	TRBJ2-7	ASSQDGPSYEQY
NA	TRBV6-6	TRBJ1-1	ASSPQGASTEAF
NA	TRBV5-1	TRBJ2-1	ASSLTGEQF
NA	TRBV6-1	TRBJ1-2	ASSRDRADGYT
NA	TRBV2	TRBJ2-5	ASTIKGARTTQY